The rows below give T cell receptor beta chains drawn from one sample of a study of shared clonotypes between healthy human individuals. Here immunoSEQ multiplex PCR was the method, and the copy in TCRdb shows in-frame clones only, minus some. The data contain 400,000 or so clones, roughly 96% of them singletons. The source material was memory CD8+ T cells sorted from blood. The receptor set was obtained from a man between 25 and 39 years old in good health. CDR3s include the opening cysteine and the closing phenylalanine or tryptophan. The D gene is left open where the match is weak.

j_call v_call d_call cdr3_aa
TRBJ2-7 TRBV20-1 - CSARYGAEQYF
TRBJ1-4 TRBV7-8 - CASSLDPRPDEKLFF
TRBJ2-2 TRBV28 - CASSMPLALHTGELFF
TRBJ1-1 TRBV6-5 TRBD1 CASSPGTGISTEAFF
TRBJ2-2 TRBV5-6 TRBD2 CASSWGLVTNTGELFF
TRBJ2-7 TRBV5-3 - CARSLQGIDYEQYF
TRBJ1-4 TRBV5-6 - CASSLGHEKLFF
TRBJ2-2 TRBV11-2 - CASSLAQGTGELFF
TRBJ2-3 TRBV10-3 - CAIRDGTDTQYF
TRBJ2-4 TRBV29-1 - CSVELMGFGKNIQYF
TRBJ1-5 TRBV2 TRBD1 CASSEDRGGNQPQHF
TRBJ2-1 TRBV30 TRBD2 CAWTSGRDNEQFF
TRBJ2-7 TRBV7-6 - CASSLEVTGEQYF
TRBJ2-2 TRBV2 TRBD2 CASSGPKKGGAGELFF
TRBJ1-2 TRBV28 - CASSLGGDIYGYTF
TRBJ2-7 TRBV27 TRBD1 CASSLSPGQFYEQYF
TRBJ2-7 TRBV6-5 TRBD2 CASSPTGTSAYEQYF
TRBJ2-3 TRBV9 - CASSVAPSEDTQYF
TRBJ1-2 TRBV6-1 TRBD1 CASSEGTGTGGRRDGYTF
TRBJ2-1 TRBV7-9 TRBD2 CASSLVAGAYPYNEQFF
TRBJ2-3 TRBV10-3 - CAISDQKSTDTQYF
TRBJ2-2 TRBV9 TRBD2 CASSVGLAGLGGELFF